The clone carrying this T cell receptor beta chain came up once. Antigen: not known. Donors were systemically healthy Caucasian individuals from Russia aged about 6 to 95 years. V was pared by 5 bases and J by 3 bases, with 11 bases between. The CDR3 consists of 13 residues. CDR1 DFQATT and CDR2 SNEGSKA come from the germline V gene (reference sequence). A second PCR, run for roughly 7 to 11 cycles, used a sample-barcoded 5' primer plus a J-beta primer mix. TCRdb re-analysed the 5' RACE reads in MiXCR, keeping a single row per CDR3 protein. The sample has 780,000 or so distinct CDR3 sequences, 20% to 25% seen once. The record originates from a study of blood T cells in healthy people across ages. Notes on the study in general: With age, beta diversity per million T cells declined roughly linearly, significantly by around 43.

The sample was also reused in another study, on T cells of mothers and their children. That study reports: The TCR beta CDR3 read count exceeded 9 million for each mother and was about 3 million for each child.

Source material: blood. The clonotype comes from a boy aged 5-17 years in good health. The chain uses TRBV20-1 and TRBJ1-5; D remains unclear. The CDR3 region is CSAQNSLNQPQHF. For the CDR3, the DNA is TGCAGTGCTCAGAACAGTCTCAATCAGCCCCAGCATTTT.